These 22 T cell receptor beta chains came from one sample sequenced in a study of identical twins (dated by TCRdb to the mid-2010s). Library creation used 5' RACE. This sample was sequenced with an Illumina HiSeq 2000. Using fastp at Q25 and MiXCR, TCRdb reprocessed the public reads and kept productive beta chains. One record per CDR3 amino acid sequence lists the most common genes and DNA. The sample table shows 550,000 to 700,000 distinct CDR3 sequences, and about 20% are seen once. The leading ten clones occupy roughly 4% of the sample. This same sample was also taken into another study, of T cells expressing NK-cell markers.

Material: PBMCs. These receptors were obtained from a woman aged 18-30 years in good health.

Of note for this clonotype: The junction and the germline gene differ at one end; a read error may be behind it. This rearrangement joins TRBV29-1 to TRBJ2-1; 7 bases line up with TRBD2. Per the germline V gene, CDR1 is SQVTM and CDR2 is ANQGSEA. The CDR3 extends over 13 amino acids. The DNA of the CDR3 is TGCAGCGTGGAAGGACTAGGTTCGACGGAGCAGTTCTTC. Residues: CSVEGLGSTEQFF.

J is TRBJ2-1 and V is TRBV29-1; D gene unclear. Germline V gene lookup returns CDR1 SQVTM and CDR2 ANQGSEA. The CDR3 spans 13 residues. With 3 bases removed from V and 5 bases from J, the gap between germline ends came to 11 bases. In DNA form, the CDR3 reads TGCAGCGTTGATCGCCCTACCCACAATGAGCAGTTCTTC. It is translated as CSVDRPTHNEQFF.

This sequence joins TRBV7-8 and TRBJ2-1, with 8 bases fitting TRBD2. The V and J ends lost 6 bases and 7 bases, in that order; junction bases with no gene match: 11. Germline assignment: CDR1 SGHVS and CDR2 FQNEAQ. The CDR3 sequence is 15 residues long. CDR3 nucleotides: TGTGCCAGCAGTCTGCAGGGACTAGTTGTTAATGAGCAGTTCTTC. Encoded protein: CASSLQGLVVNEQFF.

This clonotype was recorded a few times. The chain has TRBV6-5 and TRBJ2-7; TRBD2 matches at 11 bases. The CDR3 length is 14 residues. J was trimmed by 4 bases and V by 6 bases; bases with no gene match: 5. Germline V CDR1 and CDR2: MNHEY, SVGAGI. CDR3 amino acids: CASRLAGGGYEQYF. The CDR3, as DNA: TGTGCCAGCAGGTTAGCGGGAGGGGGTTACGAGCAGTACTTC.

This clonotype was seen many times. The V call is TRBV6-1, the J call TRBJ2-1, with TRBD2 matching 15 bases. V shed 6 bases, J shed 3 bases, and the junction held 12 bases outside the gene matches. Germline CDR1 is MNHNS and CDR2 is SASEGT. The CDR3 totals 19 residues. CDR3 sequence reads: CASRDPGLAGGNIYNEQFF. The DNA for the CDR3 is TGTGCCAGCAGGGATCCGGGACTAGCGGGGGGAAACATCTACAATGAGCAGTTCTTC.

This clonotype came up many times. The chain couples TRBV5-1 to TRBJ1-2, with 8 bases identical to TRBD1. Trimming cost V 0 bases and J 4 bases; bases outside gene matches: 8. The CDR3 totals 16 residues. Germline V gene sequence: CDR1 SGHRS, CDR2 YFSETQ. The CDR3 coding sequence is TGCGCCAGCAGCTTGGAGGGAACGGGACAGGTCTATGGCTACACCTTC. Translation: CASSLEGTGQVYGYTF.

V usage is TRBV7-9 and J usage is TRBJ2-7; D unclear. Germline CDR1 reads SEHNR; CDR2 reads FQNEAQ (reference sequence). The CDR3 runs 14 residues. V was shortened by 3 bases and J by 0 bases, with 9 bases between the two germline ends. This chain's CDR3 is CASSFVATSYEQYF. Here the CDR3 DNA reads TGTGCCAGCAGCTTTGTGGCTACCTCCTACGAGCAGTACTTC. Full variable domain (rest looked up from reference TRBV7-9 and TRBJ2-7): DTGVSQNPRHKITKRGQNVTFRCDPISEHNRLYWYRQTLGQGPEFLTYFQNEAQLEKSRLLSDRFSAERPKGSFSTLEIQRTEQGDSAMYLCASSFVATSYEQYFGPGTRLTVT.

This clonotype was seen only a few times. The chain couples TRBV6-1 to TRBJ2-7; D unresolved. CDR1 and CDR2 from the germline V gene are MNHNS and SASEGT. The germline V and J ends were trimmed by 7 bases and 0 bases, with 10 bases remaining between them. This CDR3 spans 13 amino acids. The CDR3 loop reads CASTPPFSYEQYF. CDR3 bases: TGTGCCAGCACTCCGCCCTTCTCCTACGAGCAGTACTTC.

This clonotype was picked up one time. The chain combines TRBV6-2 or TRBV6-3 with TRBJ2-4, with D possibly matching TRBD2 (6 bases). The CDR3 is made up of 11 amino acids. With 5 bases removed from V and 11 bases from J, the gap between germline ends came to 10 bases. Per germline, CDR1 MNHEY and CDR2 SVGEGT. The CDR3 sequence: CASSDGLLQYF. CDR3 nucleotide sequence: TGTGCCAGCAGTGATGGACTACTTCAGTACTTC.

This clonotype was picked up many times. The chain carries TRBV29-1 and TRBJ2-7; no firm D call. Germline loops: CDR1 SQVTM, CDR2 ANQGSEA. This CDR3 is built from 12 residues. V shed 3 bases and J shed 1 base, with 7 bases lying between them. For the CDR3, the DNA is TGCAGCGTTGAGGGCCAGTCCTACGAGCAGTACTTC. It codes for CSVEGQSYEQYF.

The chain has TRBV6-1 and TRBJ2-5; D is ambiguous. This CDR3 has 13 amino acids. Germline-derived CDR1 and CDR2 are MNHNS and SASEGT. Trimming stripped 7 bases from V and 2 bases from J, with 11 bases between. The CDR3 spells CASKKRSQETQYF. CDR3 coding DNA: TGTGCCAGCAAAAAAAGGTCACAAGAGACCCAGTACTTC.

This clonotype showed up just a few times. V is TRBV7-2 and J is TRBJ2-7; D is possibly TRBD2 (5 bases). The germline CDR1 and CDR2 sequences are SGHTA and FQGNSA. The CDR3 covers 12 residues. Trimming removed 4 bases at V and 6 bases at J, with 10 bases between. The chain's CDR3 is CASSWRLSEQYF. The CDR3 coding sequence is TGTGCCAGCAGCTGGAGGTTGAGCGAGCAGTACTTC.

This clonotype was detected only a few times. This chain joins TRBV7-8 and TRBJ2-4; 7 positions match TRBD2. CDR3 size: 15 residues. V dropped 4 bases and J dropped 7; count of bases not matched to a gene: 10. From germline, CDR1 is SGHVS and CDR2 FQNEAQ. For the CDR3, the DNA is TGTGCCAGCAGCTCTCCCGCCGGGACTACCAACATTCAGTACTTC. This sequence encodes CASSSPAGTTNIQYF.

Many counts were recorded for this clonotype. The V call is TRBV12-3 or TRBV12-4, the J call TRBJ2-1, with 8 bases aligning to TRBD2. CDR3 length: 14 residues. Trimming removed 10 bases from V and 9 bases from J; junction bases left unmatched: 14. In nucleotides, the CDR3 is TGTGCCACCCACAGCGGGGGTCATAGGGGTGAGCAGTTCTTC. Translation gives CATHSGGHRGEQFF.

The chain carries TRBV7-2 and TRBJ2-2, with D unclear. The V and J ends lost 5 bases and 6 bases respectively, with 10 bases between them. This CDR3 region has 13 residues. CDR1 SGHTA and CDR2 FQGNSA come from the germline V gene. CDR3 protein: CASSPTVAGELFF. DNA for the CDR3: TGTGCCAGCAGCCCCACAGTTGCCGGGGAGCTGTTTTTT.

This clonotype was detected a few times. The rearrangement uses TRBV12-3 or TRBV12-4 and TRBJ2-3; D gene uncertain. Trimming took 7 bases from V and 2 from J, leaving 10 bases between them. This CDR3 region has 13 residues. DNA of the CDR3: TGTGCCAGCAACGCGCCGAACACAGATACGCAGTATTTT. Its protein is CASNAPNTDTQYF.

The sample holds a few counts of this clonotype. The chain carries TRBV20-1 and TRBJ2-1, with TRBD2 matching over 11 bases. Trimming took 1 base from V and 0 from J; bases not matched to a gene: 2. The V gene's germline CDR1 is DFQATT and CDR2 SNEGSKA (reference sequence). The CDR3 loop spans 16 amino acids. The CDR3 region has the DNA TGCAGTGCTAGAGTGACTAGCGGGGCCTCCTACAATGAGCAGTTCTTC. Residues: CSARVTSGASYNEQFF.

There are a few counts of this clonotype. The chain couples TRBV12-3 or TRBV12-4 to TRBJ2-1, with 12 positions matching TRBD2. The CDR3 covers 13 residues. Unmatched junction bases numbered 5, after V lost 9 bases and J lost 8 bases. CDR3 nucleotides: TGTGCCAGTAGGACTAGCGGGACTTATGAGCAGTTCTTC. Its protein product is CASRTSGTYEQFF.

This clonotype has at least ten counts. The chain carries TRBV20-1 and TRBJ2-3; 9 bases are a match to TRBD2. Germline CDR1 reads DFQATT; CDR2 reads SNEGSKA (reference sequence). The CDR3 is 15 residues long. With V trimmed by 4 bases and J by 0 bases, 5 bases remained unmatched. The CDR3 region is CSATKRGVSTDTQYF. CDR3 sequence (DNA): TGCAGTGCTACGAAGCGGGGGGTGAGCACAGATACGCAGTATTTT.

This clonotype was detected ten times or more. The chain employs TRBV12-3 or TRBV12-4 and TRBJ2-5; 10 bases line up with TRBD1. The J segment lost 5 bases and the V segment lost 5 bases, leaving 5 bases of the junction unmatched. This CDR3 is built from 14 residues. Written as DNA, the CDR3 is TGTGCCAGCAGTAGACAGGGGGCATCCGAGACCCAGTACTTC. It codes for CASSRQGASETQYF.

The V call is TRBV5-1, the J call TRBJ2-3, with 10 bases aligning to TRBD2. Trimming took 3 bases from V and 5 from J; bases not matched to a gene: 6. The length of the CDR3 is 15 residues. CDR1 SGHRS and CDR2 YFSETQ come from the germline V gene. The CDR3 DNA reads TGCGCCAGCAGCTATCTGAGGACTAGCGGAGATACGCAGTATTTT. This translates into CASSYLRTSGDTQYF. Using reference TRBV5-1 and TRBJ2-3 for the parts outside the CDR3, the full variable domain is KAGVTQTPRYLIKTRGQQVTLSCSPISGHRSVSWYQQTPGQGLQFLFEYFSETQRNKGNFPGRFSGRQFSNSRSEMNVSTLELGDSALYLCASSYLRTSGDTQYFGPGTRLTVL.

Only a few counts were recorded for this clonotype. V is TRBV20-1 and J is TRBJ2-3, with D unresolved. This CDR3 is 15 amino acids long. With 1 base removed from V and 0 bases from J, the gap between germline ends came to 11 bases. Germline V CDR1 and CDR2: DFQATT, SNEGSKA (reference sequence). DNA for the CDR3: TGCAGTGCTAGAGTTTACCCTAGTAGCACAGATACGCAGTATTTT. This gives the protein CSARVYPSSTDTQYF.